A selection of T cell receptor beta chains follows, all from one sample in a study of T-cell memory formation after mild COVID-19. TCRdb called the 5' RACE reads again in MiXCR, with one record for every CDR3 protein. Here the sample spans 290,000 or so distinct CDR3 sequences, roughly 19% being singletons. Sample: PBMCs or a T cell subset sorted from them (not recorded which). These receptors were obtained from a man younger than 35 who had mild COVID-19 (a few samples of this study predate the infection). Cell type and time point are not known. Each CDR3 is given with its conserved first and last residue. D genes are given only for firm matches. The size entry is marked missing in some rows and otherwise reads once, few, many or a size class.

V gene	D gene	clone size	J gene	CDR3 protein	CDR3 DNA
TRBV20-1	.	few	TRBJ2-1	CSARDPRFEQFF	TGCAGTGCTAGAGATCCGCGGTTTGAGCAGTTCTTC
TRBV5-1	.	few	TRBJ2-2	CASSTRGGTGELFF	TGCGCCAGCAGCACCAGGGGAGGGACCGGGGAGCTGTTTTTT
TRBV4-2	TRBD1	once	TRBJ1-1	CASSSQVGQGTEAFF	TGTGCCAGCAGCTCTCAGGTAGGACAGGGAACTGAAGCTTTCTTT
TRBV2	.	.	TRBJ2-2	CASSRSDGTGELFF	TGTGCCAGCAGCAGATCCGATGGGACCGGGGAGCTGTTTTTT
TRBV12-3/TRBV12-4	TRBD2	few	TRBJ2-4	CASSLSGGWNIQYF	TGTGCCAGCAGTTTATCGGGGGGGTGGAACATTCAGTACTTC
TRBV4-1	.	.	TRBJ1-1	CASGAPVNTEAFF	TGCGCCAGTGGGGCACCCGTGAACACTGAAGCTTTCTTT
TRBV6-2/TRBV6-3	.	.	TRBJ2-2	CASKGGQNTGELFF	TGTGCCAGCAAAGGGGGACAAAACACCGGGGAGCTGTTTTTT
TRBV4-2	TRBD1	few	TRBJ1-6	CASSQVEGAGSSPLHF	TGTGCCAGCAGCCAAGTGGAGGGGGCCGGATCCTCACCCCTCCACTTT
TRBV5-1	.	.	TRBJ2-3	CASSSQSTDTQYF	TGCGCCAGCAGCTCCCAAAGCACAGATACGCAGTATTTT
TRBV7-9	.	few	TRBJ2-6	CASSLLASGANVLTF	TGTGCCAGCAGCTTATTGGCCTCTGGGGCCAACGTCCTGACTTTC
TRBV7-2	TRBD2	many	TRBJ2-5	CASSLAGTSGQETQYF	TGTGCCAGCAGCTTAGCTGGGACTAGCGGACAAGAGACCCAGTACTTC
TRBV6-1	TRBD1	few	TRBJ2-7	CASTQPGQGFYEQYF	TGTGCCAGCACTCAGCCGGGACAGGGTTTCTACGAGCAGTACTTC
TRBV12-3/TRBV12-4	TRBD1	few	TRBJ1-2	CASRDRVNYGYTF	TGTGCCAGCAGGGACAGGGTTAACTATGGCTACACCTTC
TRBV7-2	.	.	TRBJ2-4	CASSLAPGGNIQYF	TGTGCCAGCAGCTTAGCCCCTGGGGGGAACATTCAGTACTTC
TRBV5-5	.	.	TRBJ2-4	CASSPQGAKNIQYF	TGTGCCAGCAGCCCGCAGGGTGCCAAAAACATTCAGTACTTC
TRBV5-6	.	.	TRBJ2-3	CASSPGHITDTQYF	TGTGCCAGCAGCCCGGGTCATATCACAGATACGCAGTATTTT
TRBV6-2/TRBV6-3	.	.	TRBJ2-5	CASTDPKGNQETQYF	TGTGCCAGCACAGACCCAAAGGGGAACCAAGAGACCCAGTACTTC
TRBV5-1	.	few	TRBJ2-3	CASSSAGAGGTDTQYF	TGCGCCAGCAGCTCTGCAGGGGCGGGGGGCACAGATACGCAGTATTTT
TRBV4-1	.	.	TRBJ2-5	CASSQEGSAAVETQYF	TGCGCCAGCAGCCAAGAGGGCTCCGCAGCGGTAGAGACCCAGTACTTC
TRBV7-9	TRBD1	few	TRBJ2-1	CASSWTGGLNEQFF	TGTGCCAGCAGTTGGACAGGGGGCCTTAATGAGCAGTTCTTC
TRBV20-1	.	.	TRBJ1-4	CSAGPTPRLFF	TGCAGTGCTGGACCGACTCCAAGGCTGTTTTTT
TRBV4-3	.	.	TRBJ2-1	CASSHGGYSYNEQFF	TGCGCCAGCAGCCATGGGGGGTATTCCTACAATGAGCAGTTCTTC
TRBV9	.	.	TRBJ2-1	CASSARGGSYNEQFF	TGTGCCAGCAGCGCGCGGGGTGGCTCCTACAATGAGCAGTTCTTC
TRBV7-9	.	many	TRBJ2-3	CASSLRSDTQYF	TGTGCCAGCAGCCTGAGGTCAGATACGCAGTATTTT
TRBV20-1	.	few	TRBJ1-6	CSARGGVLDSPLHF	TGCAGTGCTAGAGGCGGGGTTCTGGATTCACCCCTCCACTTT
TRBV11-2	.	.	TRBJ2-5	CASSLEYGWDGETQYF	TGTGCCAGCAGCTTAGAATATGGATGGGATGGAGAGACCCAGTACTTC
TRBV27	TRBD1	.	TRBJ2-6	CASSLGQGVSGANVLTF	TGTGCCAGCAGCCTCGGACAGGGAGTCTCTGGGGCCAACGTCCTGACTTTC
TRBV30	.	.	TRBJ2-3	CAWGPTWPQYF	TGTGCCTGGGGCCCGACTTGGCCGCAGTATTTT
TRBV4-1	.	many	TRBJ2-3	CASRHVSGGGRTDTQYF	TGCGCCAGCAGACACGTCTCTGGCGGGGGCAGAACAGATACGCAGTATTTT
TRBV15	.	few	TRBJ1-1	CATSRESEAFF	TGTGCCACCAGCAGAGAATCCGAAGCTTTCTTT
TRBV9	.	many	TRBJ1-6	CASSESSYNSPLHF	TGTGCCAGCAGCGAAAGCTCCTATAATTCACCCCTCCACTTT
TRBV7-6	.	.	TRBJ2-2	CASSLVAPTNTGELFF	TGTGCCAGCAGCTTAGTGGCACCGACTAACACCGGGGAGCTGTTTTTT
TRBV29-1	.	few	TRBJ1-3	CSVDGPGNTIYF	TGCAGCGTAGACGGACCTGGAAACACCATATATTTT
TRBV12-3/TRBV12-4	.	.	TRBJ2-2	CASGAGASFGELFF	TGTGCCAGCGGGGCAGGTGCCAGTTTCGGGGAGCTGTTTTTT
TRBV6-1	.	.	TRBJ1-1	CASSPMRTAMNTEAFF	TGTGCCAGCAGCCCAATGAGGACAGCCATGAACACTGAAGCTTTCTTT
TRBV10-3	.	few	TRBJ1-5	CATQPQGIFQPQHF	TGTGCCACCCAGCCACAAGGGATCTTTCAGCCCCAGCATTTT
TRBV7-6	.	many	TRBJ2-1	CASSFSTGIYNEQFF	TGTGCCAGCAGCTTTTCGACAGGAATATACAATGAGCAGTTCTTC
TRBV20-1	.	many	TRBJ1-3	CSARQGSSGNTIYF	TGCAGTGCTAGACAGGGTAGCTCTGGAAACACCATATATTTT
TRBV5-6	TRBD1	few	TRBJ2-5	CASSLFFDRGWAQYF	TGTGCCAGCAGCTTGTTCTTCGACAGGGGTTGGGCCCAGTACTTC
TRBV27	.	few	TRBJ1-1	CASSLLGRDEAFF	TGTGCCAGCAGTTTATTGGGGAGGGATGAAGCTTTCTTT
TRBV24-1	.	.	TRBJ2-1	CATSANQGGDEQFF	TGTGCCACCAGTGCTAATCAGGGTGGTGATGAGCAGTTCTTC
TRBV7-2	.	.	TRBJ2-3	CASSGYSTDTQYF	TGTGCCAGCAGCGGTTACAGCACAGATACGCAGTATTTT
TRBV7-8	.	.	TRBJ1-4	CASSLNTDEKLFF	TGTGCCAGCAGCTTGAACACGGATGAAAAACTGTTTTTT
TRBV20-1	TRBD2	.	TRBJ2-1	CSASKGAGRDEQFF	TGCAGTGCTAGCAAAGGAGCGGGGCGCGATGAGCAGTTCTTC
TRBV28	TRBD1	few	TRBJ1-2	CASTVAGGWFGYTF	TGTGCCAGCACTGTGGCAGGGGGATGGTTTGGCTACACCTTC
TRBV11-2	TRBD2	few	TRBJ2-3	CASSPGTSGETSTDTQYF	TGTGCCAGCAGCCCTGGGACTAGCGGGGAGACTAGCACAGATACGCAGTATTTT
TRBV7-2	.	.	TRBJ1-1	CASSLAGDLNTEAFF	TGTGCCAGCAGCTTAGCGGGGGACTTGAACACTGAAGCTTTCTTT
TRBV5-1	.	.	TRBJ1-2	CASSDRDTGYGGYTF	TGCGCCAGCAGCGACCGGGACACGGGGTATGGGGGCTACACCTTC
TRBV5-1	.	many	TRBJ2-1	CASSLLGQYNEQFF	TGCGCCAGCAGCTTGCTAGGACAGTACAATGAGCAGTTCTTC